The sequence of this TCR beta chain was determined in a study of Ad26.COV2.S vaccination and SARS-CoV-2 variants. Libraries were prepared by immunoSEQ multiplex PCR; TCRdb keeps only in-frame clonotypes and omits some of them. The sample consists of 290,000 or so clones, about 89% of them appearing once. Trimming shortened V by 6 bases and J by 4 bases, and 12 bases separated the two germline ends. From germline, CDR1 is SGHNT and CDR2 YENEEA. CDR3 length equals 13 residues. Indicated treatment: about 20 received Ad26.COV2.S at low or high dose, single or two shots; several received placebo; per-sample allocation not given. Sampling occurred on day 63 after the first vaccine or placebo injection.

This material consisted of peripheral blood, taken in a trial of Ad26.COV2.S vaccine versus placebo. The receptor comes from a person between 18 and 65 years old who received the Ad26.COV2.S COVID-19 vaccine or a placebo. The V gene is TRBV11-3, the J gene TRBJ1-2, with D maybe TRBD1 (5 bases). DNA of the CDR3: TGTGCCAGCAGACCAGGGACGGCCTATGGCTACACCTTC. Protein sequence: CASRPGTAYGYTF.